This T cell receptor (beta chain) was profiled in a study of T cell repertoires in cytomegalovirus infection. Study in general: Both CMV infection and a matching HLA type were indicated by public TCR beta signatures. Overall study findings and caveats: The ex vivo response was dominated by HLA-C-restricted CMV-specific TCR beta clonotypes.

TCRdb called the reads again in MiXCR, with one record for every CDR3 protein. Among approximately 150,000 distinct CDR3 sequences listed, about a sixth were seen once. To note about this clonotype: The antigen remains undetermined.

This CDR3 region has 15 residues. The junction had 3 bases not matched to a gene; V was cut back by 2 bases and J by 1 base. Germline V CDR1 and CDR2: MNHEY, SVGEGT. Sample: CD8+ T cells from PBMCs. The receptor was derived from a human donor in good health (CMV status not recorded). Some clones in this sample may be carry-over from other donors' samples. The V call is TRBV6-2 or TRBV6-3, the J call TRBJ1-1; 8 nucleotides line up with TRBD1. The CDR3 nucleotides read TGTGCCAGCAGTTACACGGACAGGGAGAACACTGAAGCTTTCTTT. Amino acids: CASSYTDRENTEAFF.